This T cell receptor beta chain appears in the sequencing data of a study of technical replicates of blood from a few donors. This clone was detected once. The CDR3 spans 14 residues. V was clipped by 0 bases and J by 6 bases; unmatched bases: 3. The V gene's germline CDR1 is MGHRA and CDR2 YSYEKL. Data came from immunoSEQ multiplex PCR; TCRdb stores just in-frame clones and leaves some out. Of tens of thousands of clones listed, around 94% are singletons. This clonotype originated in a human donor in good health. Specimen: T cells isolated from PBMCs. The chain combines TRBV4-1 with TRBJ2-7, with 9 bases fitting TRBD2. CDR3 in amino acids: CASSQDTSGREQYF. The CDR3 nucleotides read TGCGCCAGCAGCCAAGATACTAGCGGGCGCGAGCAGTACTTC.